This TCR beta chain was recovered during a study of cytomegalovirus exposure and HLA in healthy donors. Study conclusions and caveats: In a later analysis, TCR beta V- and J-gene trimming showed a link to a missense DCLRE1C variant.

Turning to this clone: Its antigen is not identified.

The CDR3 totals 14 residues. Germline CDR1 reads SGHVS; CDR2 reads FQNEAQ. V was trimmed by 5 bases and J by 4 bases, leaving 12 bases between them. The PCR contained 60 Vbeta and 13 Jbeta primers. Measured with immunoSEQ multiplex PCR; TCRdb has only the in-frame clones, and not every one. The data contain tens of thousands of clones, roughly three quarters of them singletons. This receptor was taken from a woman aged 40-49 years in good health and CMV-seropositive. This rearrangement joins TRBV7-8 to TRBJ1-5; D ambiguous. Sequencing was carried out using PBMCs. The CDR3 here is CASSPDLANQPQHF. The CDR3 DNA is TGTGCCAGCAGCCCGGACTTAGCAAATCAGCCCCAGCATTTT.